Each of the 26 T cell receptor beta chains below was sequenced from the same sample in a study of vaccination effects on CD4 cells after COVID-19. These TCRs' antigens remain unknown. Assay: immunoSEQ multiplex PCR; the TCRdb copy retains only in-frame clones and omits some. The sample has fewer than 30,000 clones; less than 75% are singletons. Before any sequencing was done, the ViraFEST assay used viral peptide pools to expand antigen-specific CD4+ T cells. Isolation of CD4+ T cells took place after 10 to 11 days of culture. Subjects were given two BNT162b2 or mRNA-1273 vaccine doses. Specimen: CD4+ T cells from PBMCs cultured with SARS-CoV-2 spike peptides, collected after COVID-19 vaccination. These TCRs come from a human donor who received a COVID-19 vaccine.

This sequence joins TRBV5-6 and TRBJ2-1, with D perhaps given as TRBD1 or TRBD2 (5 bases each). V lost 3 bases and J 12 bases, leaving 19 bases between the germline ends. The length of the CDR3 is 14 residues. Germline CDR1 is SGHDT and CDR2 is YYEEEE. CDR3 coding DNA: TGTGCCAGCAGCTCCCCAGCCGGGGCATCGGGGCAGTTCTTC. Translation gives CASSSPAGASGQFF.

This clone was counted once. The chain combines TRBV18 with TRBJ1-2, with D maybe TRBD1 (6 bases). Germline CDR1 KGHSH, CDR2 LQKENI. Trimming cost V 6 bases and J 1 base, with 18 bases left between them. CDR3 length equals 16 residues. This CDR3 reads CASSPGTPGVNYGYTF. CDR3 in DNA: TGTGCCAGCTCCCCCGGGACACCCGGAGTTAACTATGGCTACACCTTC.

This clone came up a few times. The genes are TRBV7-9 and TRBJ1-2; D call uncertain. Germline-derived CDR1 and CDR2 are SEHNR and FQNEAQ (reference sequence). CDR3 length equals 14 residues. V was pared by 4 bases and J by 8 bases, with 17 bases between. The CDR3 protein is CASSSRTDPYGYTF. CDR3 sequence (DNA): TGTGCCAGCAGCTCACGGACGGATCCTTACGGCTACACCTTC.

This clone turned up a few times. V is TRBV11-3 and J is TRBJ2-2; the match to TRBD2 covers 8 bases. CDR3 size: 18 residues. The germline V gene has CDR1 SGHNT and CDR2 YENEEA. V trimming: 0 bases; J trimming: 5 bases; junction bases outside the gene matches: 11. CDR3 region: CASSLEQSGTRSTGELFF. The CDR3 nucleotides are TGTGCCAGCAGCTTAGAGCAGTCCGGGACTAGATCTACCGGGGAGCTGTTTTTT.

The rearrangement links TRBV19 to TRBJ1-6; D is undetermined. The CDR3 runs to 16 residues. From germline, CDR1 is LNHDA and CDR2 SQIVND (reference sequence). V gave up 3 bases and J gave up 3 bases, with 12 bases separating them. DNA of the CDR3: TGTGCCAGTAGTATGATCGCAGGCATCTATAATTCACCCCTCCACTTT. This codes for CASSMIAGIYNSPLHF.

The CDR3 bases are TGTGCCAGCAGCCAAGCCCAGCTAGGATGGTACTTC. Translated, it gives CASSQAQLGWYF. The rearrangement uses TRBV14 and TRBJ2-5, with D unresolved. The CDR3 runs 12 residues. CDR1 and CDR2 (germline): SGHDN, FVKESK. V dropped 1 base and J dropped 13 bases, with 13 bases sitting between them.

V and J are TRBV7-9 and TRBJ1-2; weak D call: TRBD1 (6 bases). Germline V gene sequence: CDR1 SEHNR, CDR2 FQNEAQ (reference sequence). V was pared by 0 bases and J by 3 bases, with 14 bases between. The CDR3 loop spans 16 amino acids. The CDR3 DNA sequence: TGTGCCAGCAGCTTAGCCCGGGGGGGGGCAGACTATGGCTACACCTTC. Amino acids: CASSLARGGADYGYTF.

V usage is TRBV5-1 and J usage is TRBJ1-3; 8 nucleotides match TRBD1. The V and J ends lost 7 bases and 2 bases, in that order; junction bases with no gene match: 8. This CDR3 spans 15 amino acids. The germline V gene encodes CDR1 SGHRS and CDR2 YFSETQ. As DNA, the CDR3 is TGCGCCAGCGGACGGTGGGGACAGGCTGGAAACACCATATATTTT. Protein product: CASGRWGQAGNTIYF.

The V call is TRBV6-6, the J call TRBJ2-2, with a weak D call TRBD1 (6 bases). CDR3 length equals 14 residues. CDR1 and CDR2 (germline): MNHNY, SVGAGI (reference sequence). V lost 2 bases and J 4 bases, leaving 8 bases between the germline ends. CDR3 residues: CASSYGQSTGELFF. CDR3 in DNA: TGTGCCAGCAGTTACGGACAGTCCACCGGGGAGCTGTTTTTT.

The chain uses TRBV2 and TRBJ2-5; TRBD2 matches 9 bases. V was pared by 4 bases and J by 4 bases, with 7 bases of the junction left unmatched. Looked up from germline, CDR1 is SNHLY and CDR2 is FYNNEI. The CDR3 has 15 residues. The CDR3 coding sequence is TGTGCCAGCAGTGGGGATCTAGCGGGACGAGAGACCCAGTACTTC. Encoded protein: CASSGDLAGRETQYF. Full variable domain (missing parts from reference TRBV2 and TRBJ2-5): EPEVTQTPSHQVTQMGQEVILRCVPISNHLYFYWYRQILGQKVEFLVSFYNNEISEKSEIFDDQFSVERPDGSNFTLKIRSTKLEDSAMYFCASSGDLAGRETQYFGPGTRLLVL.

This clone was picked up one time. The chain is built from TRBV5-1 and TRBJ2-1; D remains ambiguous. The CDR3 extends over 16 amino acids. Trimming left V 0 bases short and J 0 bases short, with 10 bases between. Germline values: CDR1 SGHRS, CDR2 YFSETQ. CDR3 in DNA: TGCGCCAGCAGCTTGGTTTTGGGTGCCTCCTACAATGAGCAGTTCTTC. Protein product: CASSLVLGASYNEQFF.

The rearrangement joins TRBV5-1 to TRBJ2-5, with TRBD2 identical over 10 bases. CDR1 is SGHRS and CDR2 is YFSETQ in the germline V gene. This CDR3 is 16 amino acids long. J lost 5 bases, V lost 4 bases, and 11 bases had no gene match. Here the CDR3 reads CASSRETSGVGETQYF. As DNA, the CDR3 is TGCGCCAGCAGCCGGGAAACTAGCGGGGTAGGGGAGACCCAGTACTTC.

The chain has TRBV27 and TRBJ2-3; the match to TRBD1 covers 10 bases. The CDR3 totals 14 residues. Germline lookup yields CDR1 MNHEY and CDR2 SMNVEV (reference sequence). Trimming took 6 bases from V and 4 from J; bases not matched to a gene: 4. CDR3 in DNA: TGTGCCAGCAGAGGGACAGGGGAGGCAGATACGCAGTATTTT. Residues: CASRGTGEADTQYF.

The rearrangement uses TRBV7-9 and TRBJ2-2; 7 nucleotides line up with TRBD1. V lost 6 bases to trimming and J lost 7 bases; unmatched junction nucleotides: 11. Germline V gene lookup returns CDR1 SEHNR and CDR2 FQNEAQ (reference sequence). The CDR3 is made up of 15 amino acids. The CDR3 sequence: CASRSTATGFGELFF. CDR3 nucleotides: TGTGCCAGCAGATCGACTGCGACAGGGTTCGGGGAGCTGTTTTTT.

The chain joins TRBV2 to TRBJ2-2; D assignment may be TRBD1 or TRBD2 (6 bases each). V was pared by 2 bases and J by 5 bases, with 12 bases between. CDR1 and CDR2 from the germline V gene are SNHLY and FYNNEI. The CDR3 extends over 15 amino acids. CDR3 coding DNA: TGTGCCAGCAGTGAATCGGGGGCTTATACCGGGGAGCTGTTTTTT. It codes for CASSESGAYTGELFF.

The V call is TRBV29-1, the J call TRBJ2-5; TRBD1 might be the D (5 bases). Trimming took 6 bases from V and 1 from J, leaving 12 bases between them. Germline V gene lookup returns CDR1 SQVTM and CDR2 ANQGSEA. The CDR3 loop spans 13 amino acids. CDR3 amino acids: CSVGRQTQETQYF. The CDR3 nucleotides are TGCAGCGTCGGGCGACAGACCCAAGAGACCCAGTACTTC.

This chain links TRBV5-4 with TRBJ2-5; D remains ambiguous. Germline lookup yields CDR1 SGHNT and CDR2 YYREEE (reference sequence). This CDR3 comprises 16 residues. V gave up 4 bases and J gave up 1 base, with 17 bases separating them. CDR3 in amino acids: CASSQGADSFQETQYF. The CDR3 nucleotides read TGTGCCAGCAGCCAAGGTGCCGACTCGTTCCAAGAGACCCAGTACTTC.

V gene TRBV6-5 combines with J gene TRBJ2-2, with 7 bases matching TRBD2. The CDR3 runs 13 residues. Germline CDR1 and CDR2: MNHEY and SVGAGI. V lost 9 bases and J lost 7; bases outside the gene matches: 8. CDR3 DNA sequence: TGTGCCAGTACTCGGGGGGTAGTCGGGGAGCTGTTTTTT. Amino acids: CASTRGVVGELFF.

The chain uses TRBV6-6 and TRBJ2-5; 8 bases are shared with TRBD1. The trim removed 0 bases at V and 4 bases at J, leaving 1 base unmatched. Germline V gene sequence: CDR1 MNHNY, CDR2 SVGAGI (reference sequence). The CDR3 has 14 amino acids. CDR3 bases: TGTGCCAGCAGTTACTCTGACAGGGGAGAGACCCAGTACTTC. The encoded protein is CASSYSDRGETQYF.

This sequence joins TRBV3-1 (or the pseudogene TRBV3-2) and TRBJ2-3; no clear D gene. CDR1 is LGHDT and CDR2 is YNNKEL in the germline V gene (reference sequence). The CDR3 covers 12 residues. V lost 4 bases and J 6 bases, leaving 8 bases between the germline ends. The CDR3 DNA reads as TGTGCCAGCAGCCGCGACCCGGATACGCAGTATTTT. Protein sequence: CASSRDPDTQYF.

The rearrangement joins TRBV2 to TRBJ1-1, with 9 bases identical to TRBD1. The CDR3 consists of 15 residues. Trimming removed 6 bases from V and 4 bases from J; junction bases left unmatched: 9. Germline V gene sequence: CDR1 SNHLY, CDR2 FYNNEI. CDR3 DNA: TGTGCCAGCAGACCCTTACAGGGGGCCGGCACTGAAGCTTTCTTT. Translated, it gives CASRPLQGAGTEAFF.

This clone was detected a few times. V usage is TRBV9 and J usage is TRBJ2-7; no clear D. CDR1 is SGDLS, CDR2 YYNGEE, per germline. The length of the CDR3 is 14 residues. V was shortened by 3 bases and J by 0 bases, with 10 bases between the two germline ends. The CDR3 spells CASSATVGSYEQYF. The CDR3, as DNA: TGTGCCAGCAGCGCCACCGTCGGCTCCTACGAGCAGTACTTC.

CDR3 in amino acids: CASSLGRQGYGYTF. CDR3 bases: TGCGCCAGCAGCTTGGGGCGACAGGGCTATGGCTACACCTTC. The chain carries TRBV5-1 and TRBJ1-2; the match to TRBD1 covers 7 bases. The CDR3 consists of 14 residues. Trimming at V came to 0 bases and at J to 4 bases, leaving 3 bases not matched to a gene. Germline loops: CDR1 SGHRS, CDR2 YFSETQ.

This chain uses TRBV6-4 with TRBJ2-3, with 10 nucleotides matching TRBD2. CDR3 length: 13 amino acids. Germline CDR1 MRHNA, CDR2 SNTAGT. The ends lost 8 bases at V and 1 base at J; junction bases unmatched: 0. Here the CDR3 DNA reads TGTGCCAGCGGGACTAGCGGCACAGATACGCAGTATTTT. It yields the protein CASGTSGTDTQYF.

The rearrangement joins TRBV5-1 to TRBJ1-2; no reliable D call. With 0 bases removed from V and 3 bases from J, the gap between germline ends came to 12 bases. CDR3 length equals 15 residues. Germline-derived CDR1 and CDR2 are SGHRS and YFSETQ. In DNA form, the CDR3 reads TGCGCCAGCAGCTTGGACGGTACAGCTTACTATGGCTACACCTTC. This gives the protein CASSLDGTAYYGYTF. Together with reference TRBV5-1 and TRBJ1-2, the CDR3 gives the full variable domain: KAGVTQTPRYLIKTRGQQVTLSCSPISGHRSVSWYQQTPGQGLQFLFEYFSETQRNKGNFPGRFSGRQFSNSRSEMNVSTLELGDSALYLCASSLDGTAYYGYTFGSGTRLTVV.

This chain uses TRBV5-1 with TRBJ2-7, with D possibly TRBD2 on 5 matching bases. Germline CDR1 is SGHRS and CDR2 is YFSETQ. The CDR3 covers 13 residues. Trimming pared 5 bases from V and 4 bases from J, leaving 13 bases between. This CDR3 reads CASRRANPYEQYF. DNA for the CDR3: TGCGCCAGCAGGCGGGCGAACCCGTACGAGCAGTACTTC. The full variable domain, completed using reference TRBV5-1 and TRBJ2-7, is KAGVTQTPRYLIKTRGQQVTLSCSPISGHRSVSWYQQTPGQGLQFLFEYFSETQRNKGNFPGRFSGRQFSNSRSEMNVSTLELGDSALYLCASRRANPYEQYFGPGTRLTVT.